Listed below are T cell receptor beta chains from one sample, sequenced in a study of CD8 T cells in Susac syndrome. One entry per CDR3 protein, called by TCRdb with MiXCR from the immunoSEQ multiplex PCR reads. The sample holds 140,000 or so distinct CDR3 sequences; approximately 94% are singletons and the top ten take nearly 0.085%. Sequencing was carried out using CD4+ T cells from PBMCs. These receptors all stem from a human donor in good health. Each CDR3 is given with its conserved first and last residue. The order of the fields is D gene, V gene, clone size, J gene, CDR3 protein, CDR3 DNA. A D gene is named only where the DNA matches it firmly. The size field is filled for only some rows; it gives once, few, many or a size class.

TRBD2	TRBV6-5	once	TRBJ2-7	CASSSLLTSGVVYEQYF	TGTGCCAGCAGTTCCCTATTGACTAGCGGGGTCGTCTACGAGCAGTACTTC
TRBD1	TRBV2	NA	TRBJ1-1	CASSWGQGSTEAFF	TGTGCCAGCTCTTGGGGACAGGGGAGCACTGAAGCTTTCTTT
NA	TRBV15	NA	TRBJ2-7	CATSEQTEQYF	TGTGCCACCAGCGAACAGACCGAGCAGTACTTC
NA	TRBV25-1	NA	TRBJ1-2	CASSGLDTADYGYTF	TGTGCCAGCAGTGGCCTGGACACAGCTGACTATGGCTACACCTTC
TRBD2	TRBV25-1	NA	TRBJ2-1	CASSQGLAHNEQFF	TGTGCCAGCAGTCAAGGACTAGCTCACAATGAGCAGTTCTTC
TRBD2	TRBV9	NA	TRBJ2-1	CASSASGRSYNEQFF	TGTGCCAGCAGCGCTAGCGGGAGGTCCTACAATGAGCAGTTCTTC
NA	TRBV5-6	NA	TRBJ2-1	CASSLGYRALSYNEQFF	TGTGCCAGCAGCTTGGGGTACCGGGCCCTCTCCTACAATGAGCAGTTCTTC
NA	TRBV24-1	NA	TRBJ2-1	CATSDLVPYNEQFF	TGTGCCACCAGTGATTTAGTCCCCTACAATGAGCAGTTCTTC
TRBD2	TRBV30	NA	TRBJ2-7	CAWSVQRDLLEQYF	TGTGCCTGGAGTGTTCAGCGGGACCTACTGGAGCAGTACTTC
TRBD2	TRBV15	NA	TRBJ2-1	CATSRRLAAEHNEQFF	TGTGCCACCAGCAGAAGACTAGCGGCGGAACACAATGAGCAGTTCTTC
NA	TRBV10-3	NA	TRBJ2-7	CAISAQGSYEQYF	TGTGCCATCAGTGCGCAGGGTTCCTACGAGCAGTACTTC
NA	TRBV3-1	NA	TRBJ2-7	CASSQVSGYEQYF	TGTGCCAGCAGCCAAGTTTCCGGCTACGAGCAGTACTTC
NA	TRBV5-1	NA	TRBJ2-3	CASSLHSTDTQYF	TGCGCCAGCAGCTTACACAGCACAGATACGCAGTATTTT
NA	TRBV20-1	NA	TRBJ2-7	CSAREVMAPSSYEQYF	TGCAGTGCTAGAGAGGTGATGGCACCAAGCTCCTACGAGCAGTACTTC
NA	TRBV10-3	NA	TRBJ2-5	CAISEGTIQETQYF	TGTGCCATCAGTGAGGGGACGATTCAAGAGACCCAGTACTTC
NA	TRBV4-2	NA	TRBJ2-2	CASSLFWPTSDTGELFF	TGTGCCAGCAGCCTTTTTTGGCCAACCTCGGACACCGGGGAGCTGTTTTTT
NA	TRBV6-1	NA	TRBJ1-1	CAIHGGTEAFF	TGTGCCATCCATGGGGGGACTGAAGCTTTCTTT
NA	TRBV3-1	NA	TRBJ1-1	CASRGATEAFF	TGTGCCAGCCGGGGGGCCACTGAAGCTTTCTTT
TRBD2	TRBV6-6	once	TRBJ2-7	CASSYSGREGFYEQYF	TGTGCCAGCAGTTACTCAGGGCGGGAGGGCTTTTACGAGCAGTACTTC
NA	TRBV19	NA	TRBJ2-1	CASSIAPGSTINNEQFF	TGTGCCAGTAGTATAGCCCCTGGGTCCACAATCAACAATGAGCAGTTCTTC
NA	TRBV30	once	TRBJ1-2	CAWSPGHTNYGYTF	TGTGCCTGGAGTCCCGGACATACTAACTATGGCTACACCTTC
TRBD1	TRBV25-1	NA	TRBJ1-5	CASRGTGGNQPQHF	TGTGCCAGCAGGGGGACAGGGGGCAATCAGCCCCAGCATTTT
NA	TRBV27	NA	TRBJ1-2	CASSLSGIYGYTF	TGTGCCAGCAGTTTATCAGGGATCTATGGCTACACCTTC
TRBD1	TRBV7-9	NA	TRBJ1-2	CASSFQQGLDGGYTF	TGTGCCAGCAGCTTCCAACAGGGGCTCGACGGTGGCTACACCTTC
NA	TRBV30	NA	TRBJ2-6	CAWRLGSGANVLTF	TGTGCCTGGAGGTTAGGCTCTGGGGCCAACGTCCTGACTTTC
NA	TRBV27	NA	TRBJ1-5	CASSLGRPSNQPQHF	TGTGCCAGCAGTTTAGGGAGACCCAGCAATCAGCCCCAGCATTTT
TRBD1	TRBV12-3/TRBV12-4	NA	TRBJ1-1	CASSLRQGGEAFF	TGTGCCAGCAGTTTAAGACAGGGCGGGGAAGCTTTCTTT
TRBD1	TRBV27	NA	TRBJ2-3	CASRNRTGPRGTQYF	TGTGCCAGCAGAAACCGGACAGGGCCCCGGGGTACGCAGTATTTT
TRBD2	TRBV2	NA	TRBJ2-2	CASRLLAGANTGELFF	TGTGCCAGCAGATTACTAGCGGGAGCGAACACCGGGGAGCTGTTTTTT
NA	TRBV27	NA	TRBJ1-2	CASRPSGDRYGYTF	TGTGCCAGCAGACCCTCAGGGGACCGCTATGGCTACACCTTC
NA	TRBV27	NA	TRBJ2-5	CASSRVQQETQYF	TGTGCCAGCAGTCGTGTACAGCAAGAGACCCAGTACTTC
NA	TRBV7-6	NA	TRBJ2-7	CASSFTSSYEQYF	TGTGCCAGCAGCTTTACTAGCTCCTACGAGCAGTACTTC
TRBD1	TRBV9	NA	TRBJ1-5	CASSVGTGDNQPQHF	TGTGCCAGCAGCGTAGGGACAGGGGACAATCAGCCCCAGCATTTT
TRBD1	TRBV18	NA	TRBJ1-1	CASSPDRGGAEAFF	TGTGCCAGCTCGCCGGACAGGGGTGGGGCTGAAGCTTTCTTT
TRBD1	TRBV27	NA	TRBJ1-2	CASSFRTGFFYGYTF	TGTGCCAGCAGTTTCCGGACAGGGTTCTTCTATGGCTACACCTTC
NA	TRBV11-2	once	TRBJ2-4	CASSLEVRNIQYF	TGTGCCAGCAGCTTAGAAGTCAGAAACATTCAGTACTTC
TRBD2	TRBV7-9	NA	TRBJ2-7	CASSSRTSGSMFSYEQYF	TGTGCCAGCAGCTCTAGGACTAGCGGGAGTATGTTCTCCTACGAGCAGTACTTC
TRBD2	TRBV18	NA	TRBJ2-1	CASSPAAGLSYNEQFF	TGTGCCAGCTCCCCGGCAGCGGGACTTTCCTACAATGAGCAGTTCTTC
NA	TRBV3-1	NA	TRBJ2-2	CASRGLGGNTGELFF	TGTGCCAGCAGAGGCCTTGGCGGGAACACCGGGGAGCTGTTTTTT
TRBD1	TRBV11-2	NA	TRBJ2-7	CASSLAWDSSYEQYF	TGTGCCAGCAGCTTAGCCTGGGACAGCTCCTACGAGCAGTACTTC
TRBD1	TRBV5-1	NA	TRBJ2-7	CASSKGQGDHEQYF	TGCGCCAGCAGCAAGGGACAGGGGGACCACGAGCAGTACTTC
NA	TRBV5-1	NA	TRBJ2-1	CASSSPGSTNEQFF	TGCGCCAGCAGCTCGCCGGGCAGTACCAATGAGCAGTTCTTC